The 4 T cell receptor beta chains presented below share a single source sample, sequenced in a study of T cells in Graves' hyperthyroidism and ophthalmopathy. It was RNA transcripts that yielded the amplified TCR beta CDR3 regions. First-round RT-PCR targeting the TCR CDR3 was performed with the HTBI primer set. Via MiXCR, TCRdb re-called the multiplex PCR reads, giving one row per CDR3 protein. The sample includes 730,000 or so distinct CDR3 sequences, roughly a sixth seen only once; the top ten take around 15%. What was sequenced was blood. These receptors all come from a woman between 50 and 59 years old with Graves' hyperthyroidism that later progressed to Graves' ophthalmopathy.

This clonotype was detected only a few times. The chain employs TRBV4-1 and TRBJ2-5; TRBD1 matches at 7 bases. Trimming took 0 bases from V and 6 from J; bases not matched to a gene: 10. The CDR3 has 16 amino acids. CDR1 and CDR2 from the germline V gene are MGHRA and YSYEKL. DNA of the CDR3: TGCGCCAGCAGCCAAGATTTTAGGGGGCCCGGAAAGACCCAGTACTTC. Protein sequence: CASSQDFRGPGKTQYF.

The chain combines TRBV14 with TRBJ1-4; 9 bases match TRBD1. CDR3 length: 16 amino acids. V shed 3 bases, J shed 8 bases, and the junction held 10 bases outside the gene matches. Germline CDR1 reads SGHDN; CDR2 reads FVKESK. The CDR3 spells CASSQQTGTGREKLFF. The CDR3 region has the DNA TGTGCCAGCAGCCAGCAGACCGGGACAGGGAGGGAAAAACTGTTTTTT.

CDR3 sequence: CASSQDEYWELFF. CDR3 nucleotide sequence: TGTGCCAGCAGCCAAGATGAGTACTGGGAGCTGTTTTTT. This chain uses TRBV13 with TRBJ2-2; D call uncertain. The CDR3 is 13 amino acids. Trimming cost V 5 bases and J 9 bases, with 13 bases left between them. The germline gives CDR1 PRHDT, CDR2 FYEKMQ (reference sequence).

This clonotype was found a few times. This chain joins TRBV3-1 and TRBJ2-4; either TRBD1 or TRBD2 may supply D (5 bases each). This CDR3 spans 13 amino acids. Germline-derived CDR1 and CDR2 are LGHDT and YNNKEL (reference sequence). V shed 1 base and J shed 12 bases, with 13 bases lying between them. CDR3 sequence reads: CASSQAGRSNQYF. The CDR3 DNA is TGTGCCAGCAGCCAAGCGGGACGCAGCAATCAGTACTTC.